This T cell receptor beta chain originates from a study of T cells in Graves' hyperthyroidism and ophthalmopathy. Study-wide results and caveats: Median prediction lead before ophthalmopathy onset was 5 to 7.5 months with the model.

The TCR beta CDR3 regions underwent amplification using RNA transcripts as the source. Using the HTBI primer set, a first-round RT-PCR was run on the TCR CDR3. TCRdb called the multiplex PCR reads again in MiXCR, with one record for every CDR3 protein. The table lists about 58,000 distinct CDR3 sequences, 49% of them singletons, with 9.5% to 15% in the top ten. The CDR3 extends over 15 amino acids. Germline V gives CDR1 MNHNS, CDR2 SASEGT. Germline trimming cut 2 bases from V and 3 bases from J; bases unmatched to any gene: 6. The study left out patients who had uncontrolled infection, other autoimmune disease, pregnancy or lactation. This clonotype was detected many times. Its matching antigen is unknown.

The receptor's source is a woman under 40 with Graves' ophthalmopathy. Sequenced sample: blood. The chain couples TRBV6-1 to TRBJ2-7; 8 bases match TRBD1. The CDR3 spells CASSEKTGESYEQYF. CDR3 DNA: TGTGCCAGCAGTGAAAAGACAGGGGAAAGCTACGAGCAGTACTTC.